This T cell receptor (beta chain) was captured in a study of shared clonotypes between healthy human individuals. Study information: A couple of women and three men aged 18 to 49 made up the donors. Whole-study findings and limits: Read depth was anticipated to influence clonotype sharing among donors.

TCRdb's copy holds only in-frame clones and misses some; the assay was immunoSEQ multiplex PCR. The sample consists of 950,000 to 1,300,000 clones, under 80% of them appearing once. This clone was counted between two and nine times. Its matching antigen is unknown. The germline V and J ends were trimmed by 5 bases and 7 bases, with 14 bases remaining between them. In germline, CDR1 is GTSNPN, CDR2 SVGIG (reference sequence). The CDR3 covers 12 residues. The sequenced material came from memory CD4+ T cells sorted from blood. Subset specified: CD45RA-negative fraction. The source of this sequence is a man younger than 30 in good health. The chain is built from TRBV30 and TRBJ1-1; TRBD1 is a possible D gene (5 bases). The CDR3 DNA follows: TGTGCCTGGTCCCGACAGTCCCGTGAAGCTTTCTTT. This translates into CAWSRQSREAFF.